The clone carrying this TCR beta chain was counted only a few times. The antigen is not known. The sample is drawn from a study of identical twins. Study findings and constraints: The presence of invariant MAIT and iNKT cells could partly confound analyses of zero-insertion sequences. With monozygotic twins, out-of-frame TCR alpha sharing exceeded what models estimated.

From the 5' RACE reads, TCRdb called clonotypes with MiXCR, one entry per CDR3 protein. Seen here are some 600,000 distinct CDR3 sequences, roughly 7.1% observed once, and the top ten hold 1.5% to 2%. Germline V gives CDR1 DFQATT, CDR2 SNEGSKA (reference sequence). With 4 bases removed from V and 0 bases from J, the gap between germline ends came to 7 bases. This CDR3 is built from 13 residues. Healthy Caucasians alone served as donors. This sample also appeared in a second study, on yellow fever vaccine responses in identical twins.

The genes are TRBV20-1 and TRBJ1-3; possible D gene TRBD1, 6 bases. Sequences were obtained from PBMCs. This TCR was sampled from a woman between 18 and 29 years old in good health. The CDR3 is CSATGASGNTIYF. In DNA, the CDR3 is TGCAGTGCTACAGGGGCCTCTGGAAACACCATATATTTT.